This T cell receptor (beta chain) was retrieved from a study of T cell repertoires in cytomegalovirus infection. Study-level background: Both CMV infection and a matching HLA type were indicated by public TCR beta signatures.

TCRdb re-analysed the reads in MiXCR, keeping a single row per CDR3 protein. Here the sample spans about 250,000 distinct CDR3 sequences, roughly 12% being singletons. This clonotype has ten or more counts. Its cognate antigen is unknown. Germline V gene data show CDR1 as DFQATT and CDR2 as SNEGSKA (reference sequence). The CDR3 consists of 14 residues. V was pared by 4 bases and J by 1 base, with 13 bases between. Study findings and constraints: CMV carriers having the relevant HLA were flagged by cumulative public TCR beta family frequency. The ex vivo response was dominated by HLA-C-restricted CMV-specific TCR beta clonotypes.

The source is a human donor in good health (CMV status not recorded). Some clones in this sample may be carry-over from other donors' samples. The chain combines TRBV20-1 with TRBJ1-1, with no clear D. Sequenced material: PBMCs. The CDR3 here is CSATPLGWNTEAFF. DNA of the CDR3: TGCAGTGCTACCCCCCTAGGTTGGAACACTGAAGCTTTCTTT.